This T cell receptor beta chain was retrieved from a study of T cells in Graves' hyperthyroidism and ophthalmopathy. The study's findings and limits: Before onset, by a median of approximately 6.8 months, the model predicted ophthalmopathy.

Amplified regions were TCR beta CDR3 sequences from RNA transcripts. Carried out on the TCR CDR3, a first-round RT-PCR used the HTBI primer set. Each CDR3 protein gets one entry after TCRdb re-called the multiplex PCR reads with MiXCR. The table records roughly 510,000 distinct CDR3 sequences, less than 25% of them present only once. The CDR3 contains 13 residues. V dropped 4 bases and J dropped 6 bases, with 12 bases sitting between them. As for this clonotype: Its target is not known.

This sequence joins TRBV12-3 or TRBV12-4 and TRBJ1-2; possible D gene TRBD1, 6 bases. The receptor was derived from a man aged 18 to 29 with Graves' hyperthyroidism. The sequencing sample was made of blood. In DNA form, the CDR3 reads TGTGCCAGCAGTTCCGGACAGTCCGATGGCTACACCTTC. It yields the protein CASSSGQSDGYTF.